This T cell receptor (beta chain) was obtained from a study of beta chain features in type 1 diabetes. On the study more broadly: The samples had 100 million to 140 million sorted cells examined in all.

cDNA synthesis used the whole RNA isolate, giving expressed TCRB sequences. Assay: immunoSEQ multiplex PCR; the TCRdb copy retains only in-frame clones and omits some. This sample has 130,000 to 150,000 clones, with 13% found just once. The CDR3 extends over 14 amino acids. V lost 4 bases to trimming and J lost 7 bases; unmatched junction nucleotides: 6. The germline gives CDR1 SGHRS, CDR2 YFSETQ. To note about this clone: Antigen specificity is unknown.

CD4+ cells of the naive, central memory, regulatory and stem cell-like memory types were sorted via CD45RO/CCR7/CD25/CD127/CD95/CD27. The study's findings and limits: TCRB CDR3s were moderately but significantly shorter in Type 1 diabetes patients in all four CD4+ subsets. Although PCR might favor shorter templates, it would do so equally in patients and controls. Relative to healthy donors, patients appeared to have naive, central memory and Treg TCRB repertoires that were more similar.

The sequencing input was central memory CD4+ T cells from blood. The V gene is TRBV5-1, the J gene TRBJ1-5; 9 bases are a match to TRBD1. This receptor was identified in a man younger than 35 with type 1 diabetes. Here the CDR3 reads CASSLGQGGQPQHF. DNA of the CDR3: TGCGCCAGCAGCCTGGGACAGGGAGGGCAGCCCCAGCATTTT. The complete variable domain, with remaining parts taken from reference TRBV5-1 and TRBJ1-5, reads KAGVTQTPRYLIKTRGQQVTLSCSPISGHRSVSWYQQTPGQGLQFLFEYFSETQRNKGNFPGRFSGRQFSNSRSEMNVSTLELGDSALYLCASSLGQGGQPQHFGDGTRLSIL.